These 22 T cell receptor beta chains were all obtained from the same sample, sequenced in a study of blood T cell repertoires in COVID-19. Using immunoSEQ multiplex PCR, the repertoire was profiled, and TCRdb retains in-frame clones only, with some absent. This sample carries approximately 34,000 clones, about 85% of them seen once, and the ten largest clones take 3.1%. Sequenced sample: peripheral blood. Every receptor here comes from a man between 65 and 85 years old with COVID-19, enrolled during active disease.

This rearrangement joins TRBV30 to TRBJ1-5, with 9 bases aligning to TRBD1. Germline V CDR1 and CDR2: GTSNPN, SVGIG (reference sequence). The CDR3 contains 13 residues. The trim removed 4 bases at V and 7 bases at J, leaving 5 bases unmatched. DNA for the CDR3: TGTGCCTGGAAGGGACAGGGAGGCCAGCCCCAGCATTTT. This sequence encodes CAWKGQGGQPQHF.

The chain joins TRBV7-8 to TRBJ2-5, with D possibly TRBD1 on 7 matching bases. Germline V gene lookup returns CDR1 SGHVS and CDR2 FQNEAQ. Trimming shortened V by 2 bases and J by 4 bases, and 20 bases separated the two germline ends. This CDR3 has 17 amino acids. CDR3 DNA: TGTGCCAGCAGCTTAACTCGGCAGGGGGGTTTCGCAGAGACCCAGTACTTC. Encoded protein: CASSLTRQGGFAETQYF.

The V call is TRBV7-2, the J call TRBJ2-7; 7 bases line up with TRBD1. Germline assignment: CDR1 SGHTA and CDR2 FQGNSA. Unmatched junction bases numbered 2, after V lost 3 bases and J lost 0 bases. CDR3 length: 14 amino acids. CDR3 loop: CASSFRDSSYEQYF. Written as DNA, the CDR3 is TGTGCCAGCAGCTTCCGGGACAGCTCCTACGAGCAGTACTTC.

The chain recombines TRBV5-1 with TRBJ2-5, with TRBD1 matching 7 bases. V lost 3 bases, J lost 5 bases, and 16 bases stayed unmatched. Germline CDR1 SGHRS, CDR2 YFSETQ. There are 17 residues in the CDR3. The CDR3 region has the DNA TGCGCCAGCAGCTCGATGCGGCTGACAGGGCCGGTTGAGACCCAGTACTTC. This codes for CASSSMRLTGPVETQYF.

The rearrangement joins TRBV18 to TRBJ1-1; 10 bases are a match to TRBD1. This CDR3 is built from 17 residues. The V gene end was trimmed by 3 bases and the J gene end by 0 bases; junction bases not matched to a gene: 7. CDR1 is KGHSH, CDR2 LQKENI, per germline. CDR3 bases: TGTGCCAGCTCACCCGGGACAGGGGATATAATGAACACTGAAGCTTTCTTT. Its protein is CASSPGTGDIMNTEAFF.

This clone was found a few times. The chain carries TRBV5-6 and TRBJ2-1; 10 bases align to TRBD1. The J segment lost 4 bases and the V segment lost 7 bases, leaving 2 bases of the junction unmatched. The germline V gene has CDR1 SGHDT and CDR2 YYEEEE. The CDR3 spans 13 residues. CDR3 protein: CASGTGVYNEQFF. CDR3 coding DNA: TGTGCCAGCGGGACAGGGGTTTACAATGAGCAGTTCTTC.

The chain combines TRBV28 with TRBJ1-2; tentatively, D is TRBD1 (6 bases). From germline, CDR1 is MDHEN and CDR2 SYDVKM. Trimming shortened V by 6 bases and J by 5 bases, and 13 bases separated the two germline ends. This CDR3 spans 13 amino acids. The CDR3 spells CASRVIQGYGYTF. The DNA of the CDR3 is TGTGCCAGCAGGGTTATACAGGGATATGGCTACACCTTC.

This clone was picked up a small number of times. The chain is built from TRBV21-1 and TRBJ1-6; TRBD1, the table's D call, lacks a check against the DNA. TRBV21-1 is flagged as a pseudogene. This CDR3 spans 16 amino acids. The CDR3 DNA sequence: TGTGCCAGCAGCAACAACGACAGGGGGCGTAATTCACCCCTCCACTTT. As protein: CASSNNDRGRNSPLHF.

The chain is built from TRBV18 and TRBJ2-2, with a tentative D call TRBD1 (6 bases). V was clipped by 1 base and J by 0 bases, with 6 bases between them. This CDR3 is built from 15 residues. CDR1 and CDR2 (germline): KGHSH, LQKENI. Written as DNA, the CDR3 is TGTGCCAGCTCACCACGACAGGCGAACACCGGGGAGCTGTTTTTT. The encoded protein is CASSPRQANTGELFF. The entire variable domain, with the rest obtained from reference TRBV18 and TRBJ2-2, is as follows: NAGVMQNPRHLVRRRGQEARLRCSPMKGHSHVYWYRQLPEEGLKFMVYLQKENIIDESGMPKERFSAEFPKEGPSILRIQQVVRGDSAAYFCASSPRQANTGELFFGEGSRLTVL.

V is TRBV5-1 and J is TRBJ2-5; D uncertain. This CDR3 is 18 amino acids long. Germline V lookup: CDR1 SGHRS, CDR2 YFSETQ. V lost 1 base to trimming and J lost 2 bases, with 21 bases between them. Written as DNA, the CDR3 is TGCGCCAGCAGCTTGTTTGGCTTGGGCACTTCCCTTCAAGAGACCCAGTACTTC. Translated, it gives CASSLFGLGTSLQETQYF.

The table lists this clone with a few counts. V is TRBV19 and J is TRBJ2-7; 7 bases are shared with TRBD1. The V gene's germline CDR1 is LNHDA and CDR2 SQIVND (reference sequence). J was trimmed by 3 bases and V by 3 bases; bases with no gene match: 5. The CDR3 loop spans 14 amino acids. The CDR3 nucleotides are TGTGCCAGTAGTATCGAACAGGGGTTCTACGAGCAGTACTTC. Encoded protein: CASSIEQGFYEQYF.

This chain uses TRBV5-1 with TRBJ1-2; perhaps TRBD1 as D (6 bases). The V gene's germline CDR1 is SGHRS and CDR2 YFSETQ. The CDR3 length is 15 residues. V lost 0 bases and J 4 bases, leaving 13 bases between the germline ends. The CDR3 protein is CASSLALQGAYGYTF. The CDR3 coding sequence is TGCGCCAGCAGCTTGGCCCTACAGGGCGCCTATGGCTACACCTTC. The full variable domain, completed using reference TRBV5-1 and TRBJ1-2, is KAGVTQTPRYLIKTRGQQVTLSCSPISGHRSVSWYQQTPGQGLQFLFEYFSETQRNKGNFPGRFSGRQFSNSRSEMNVSTLELGDSALYLCASSLALQGAYGYTFGSGTRLTVV.

This chain connects TRBV7-6 to TRBJ2-5; TRBD1 matches at 8 bases. Per germline, CDR1 SGHVS and CDR2 FNYEAQ. V was clipped by 3 bases and J by 5 bases; unmatched bases: 8. The CDR3 runs 15 residues. The DNA for the CDR3 is TGTGCCAGCAGCTTCGGGACAGGTATCTTGGAGACCCAGTACTTC. This sequence encodes CASSFGTGILETQYF.

The rearrangement joins TRBV7-2 to TRBJ2-1, with 10 bases that match TRBD2. The CDR3 has 13 residues. V shed 4 bases, J shed 10 bases, and the junction held 4 bases outside the gene matches. Per the germline V gene, CDR1 is SGHTA and CDR2 is FQGNSA. This chain's CDR3 is CASSSWTSGEQFF. CDR3 bases: TGTGCCAGCAGCTCTTGGACTAGCGGCGAGCAGTTCTTC.

This chain joins TRBV20-1 and TRBJ2-7; 12 bases are shared with TRBD2. J was trimmed by 0 bases and V by 3 bases; bases with no gene match: 12. CDR3 length equals 18 residues. Germline V lookup: CDR1 DFQATT, CDR2 SNEGSKA (reference sequence). CDR3 DNA: TGCAGTGCTAGTGGTTCTAGCGGGAGGGTCCATTTCTCCTACGAGCAGTACTTC. Its translation is CSASGSSGRVHFSYEQYF.

Notes on this clone: The junction shows a germline mismatch at one end, possibly a read error. This chain joins TRBV3-1 (or the pseudogene TRBV3-2) and TRBJ1-2, with D unclear. The CDR3 has 12 amino acids. The germline gives CDR1 LGHDT, CDR2 YNNKEL (reference sequence). The CDR3 region has the DNA TGTGCCAGCAGCGTCGGACGGACGGGATTCCACTTC. As protein: CASSVGRTGFHF.

The rearrangement joins TRBV7-2 to TRBJ2-5, with a tentative D call TRBD2 (5 bases). The germline gives CDR1 SGHTA, CDR2 FQGNSA. The CDR3 has 14 amino acids. The V end was cut by 5 bases, the J end by 7 bases, with 17 bases between. CDR3 DNA sequence: TGTGCCAGCAGCAGATCCCGGCCCGAGGGGACCCAGTACTTC. Its protein is CASSRSRPEGTQYF.

This clone was seen a single time. The DNA of the CDR3 is TGTGCCAGCCCGGGACAGGGCTATCCGAGCTCCTACGAGCAGTACTTC. This sequence encodes CASPGQGYPSSYEQYF. The V gene is TRBV21-1, the J gene TRBJ2-7; the table names TRBD1, a call not compared with the DNA. TRBV21-1 is listed as a pseudogene. There are 16 residues in the CDR3.

The rearrangement uses TRBV29-1 and TRBJ2-1, with 12 positions matching TRBD2. The CDR3 is 16 amino acids. Germline V gene sequence: CDR1 SQVTM, CDR2 ANQGSEA. V lost 3 bases to trimming and J lost 8 bases; unmatched junction nucleotides: 11. CDR3 coding DNA: TGCAGCGTTGAGGGGGCTAGCGGGAGGGCTTATGATGAGCAGTTCTTC. It specifies CSVEGASGRAYDEQFF.

This clone was observed once. The chain joins TRBV7-2 to TRBJ1-2; no clear D gene. Germline lookup yields CDR1 SGHTA and CDR2 FQGNSA. The CDR3 is made up of 15 amino acids. Trimming left V 2 bases short and J 3 bases short, with 13 bases between. CDR3 amino acids: CASSLRRASDYGYTF. As DNA, the CDR3 is TGTGCCAGCAGCTTACGGAGGGCCTCGGACTATGGCTACACCTTC.

The V call is TRBV19, the J call TRBJ1-3; D unclear. The CDR3 is made up of 18 amino acids. Deletions cut 2 bases from V and 0 bases from J, with 17 bases between. The V gene's germline CDR1 is LNHDA and CDR2 SQIVND (reference sequence). CDR3 DNA: TGTGCCAGTAGTATATTTTGGTCTCTCGGGAGCTCTGGAAACACCATATATTTT. Translating it yields CASSIFWSLGSSGNTIYF.

V usage is TRBV27 and J usage is TRBJ2-5, with D possibly TRBD1 on 5 matching bases. Germline assignment: CDR1 MNHEY and CDR2 SMNVEV (reference sequence). V was cut by 2 bases and J by 4 bases, with 8 bases left in between. The length of the CDR3 is 13 residues. The CDR3 nucleotides are TGTGCCAGCAGTTTAGAAGGGGTAGAGACCCAGTACTTC. Its translation is CASSLEGVETQYF.